This TCR beta chain was sequenced for a study of low-dose radiotherapy and immunotherapy resistance in tumors. The germline gives CDR1 SGDLS, CDR2 YYNGEE. The CDR3 length is 14 residues. Between the trimmed V and J ends, which lost 3 bases and 6 bases, there was a span of 14 bases. Both TCRalpha and TCRbeta chains were reverse transcribed with V-gene-specific primers. The authors ran around 20 PCR cycles to amplify TCRs with a constant-region primer and V-primer adapter. TCRdb reprocessed the reads via MiXCR and lists one record per CDR3 protein. The repertoire holds fewer than 90,000 distinct CDR3 sequences, 31% seen once, with approximately 10% in the top ten. The sample's time point: before trial treatment.

This TCR was recovered from a female donor with ovarian cancer. The specimen was PBMCs, collected before treatment. The chain is built from TRBV9 and TRBJ2-3; tentative D call: TRBD2 (6 bases). In DNA, the CDR3 is TGTGCCAGCAGCGCGGGACTCCTGGTGGATACGCAGTATTTT. It is translated as CASSAGLLVDTQYF. The entire variable domain, with the rest obtained from reference TRBV9 and TRBJ2-3, is as follows: DSGVTQTPKHLITATGQRVTLRCSPRSGDLSVYWYQQSLDQGLQFLIQYYNGEERAKGNILERFSAQQFPDLHSELNLSSLELGDSALYFCASSAGLLVDTQYFGPGTRLTVL.